This record concerns one T cell receptor beta chain sequence. Its cognate antigen has yet to be identified. Base quality data are lacking; no much larger clone is found one base away. The sample is drawn from a study of T cell responses to AZD1222 COVID-19 vaccine (dated by TCRdb to about 2021). Background on the whole study: Because spike-specific TCR depth and breadth did not differ between the two schedules, AZD1222 recipients who got a second dose at roughly 4 weeks were pooled with those who got a second dose at roughly 12 weeks. A total of just over 230 trial participants underwent TCR sequencing, of whom nearly 210 had received two doses of AZD1222 and about 25 had received two doses of the MenACWY control vaccine. Trial participants were enrolled by age into subgroups of 18-55, 56-69 and 70-plus years, and around 140, 26 and 57 TCR-sequenced participants, respectively, were included in these subgroups.

The time point label, as the study defines it: baseline before first vaccination. Vaccinee samples came from UK trials COV001 and COV002, including a single-blind randomized controlled phase 2/3 trial of AZD1222 (ChAdOx1 nCoV-19) in healthy adults. Trial participant PBMC samples were collected at day 0 and day 28 after the second dose for TCRbeta chain sequencing. Overall results and qualifications from the work: Reportedly, almost half of the unique spike-specific TCRs recognized epitopes lying outside the regions that are mutated in the B.1.351 and B.1.1.7 variants. Conclusions about previously exposed vaccinees are limited, since just a handful of AZD1222 recipients were seropositive for SARS-CoV-2 at baseline. In the small 56-69-year group, the increase in depth fell short of significance, most likely because of low power. Participants were mostly white British and included more females than males, and it was suggested by the authors that clonal diversity may have been underestimated. The vaccine-associated CD4 TCRs covered the entire spike protein, and the dominant responses fell in regions 160-218 and 743-854. After two AZD1222 doses, spike-specific TCR breadth and depth were significantly higher than at day 0 and than in MenACWY recipients. Because no day 14 peak-response samples were available, the repertoires could be characterized only after the peak T cell response.

The CDR3 regions of human TCRbeta chains were analyzed by immunosequencing. Per the authors' processing: TCRs in the repertoires were compared against a reference library of SARS-CoV-2-specific TCRs that had been generated with the MIRA antigen-specificity platform. Breadth was defined as the fraction of unique TCRs that were SARS-CoV-2-associated. Depth was defined as the fraction of total T cells that were SARS-CoV-2-associated. Using the MIRA data, every spike-specific TCR was mapped to the spike region that the TCR reacted to and assigned to either a CD4 or a CD8 class. Log10-transformed breadth and depth values were compared by one-way ANOVA with Sidak's multiple comparisons tests. What TCRdb holds here is the immuneACCESS table cut down to in-frame rearrangements. Part of the clones is not present; checked against another copy, under half of the missing clones reflect an unresolved V gene, and the others are unexplained. The DNA gave D and trimming, while V, J and clone size come from that table. In all, the sample holds 100,000 to 150,000 clones, and more than 70% of those were seen once. The ten largest clones add up to 4.2% of the sample.

The origin of this receptor is an adult in good health. Material: peripheral blood, obtained on day 0 of AZD1222 vaccination.

This receptor has the CDR3 CASSLSSQRGTEAFF. Read as DNA, the sequence is TGTGCCAGCAGTTTATCGTCGCAACGGGGGACTGAAGCTTTCTTT. This chain is built from TRBV27 and TRBJ1-1; a weak D assignment points to TRBD1 (5 bases agree). CDR1 MNHEY and CDR2 SMNVEV were looked up in the germline V gene (reference sequence). V drops 0 bases and J drops 5 bases, leaving 13 bases in between. From the cysteine through the phenylalanine, the CDR3 covers 15 amino acids. The entry retains the CDR3 DNA only, 45 bases that are in frame from base 1.